One sample yielded the 7 T cell receptor beta chains listed below, sequenced in a study of cytomegalovirus exposure and HLA in healthy donors. Vbeta (60) and Jbeta (13) primers were used in the PCR. Sequencing was performed with immunoSEQ multiplex PCR; in TCRdb, only in-frame clones are kept and a portion is missing. The table includes about 130,000 clones, about three quarters detected once. The sequencing sample was made of PBMCs. The receptors stem from a man in his thirties or forties in good health and CMV-seronegative.

This rearrangement joins TRBV6-5 to TRBJ1-2; 11 nucleotides agree with TRBD1. The junction had 4 bases not matched to a gene; V was cut back by 5 bases and J by 8 bases. The length of the CDR3 is 13 residues. CDR1 and CDR2 from the germline V gene are MNHEY and SVGAGI. The CDR3 reads CASSGTGGLGYTF. The CDR3 DNA reads as TGTGCCAGCAGTGGGACAGGGGGATTAGGCTACACCTTC.

This chain connects TRBV29-1 to TRBJ2-5; D not certain. The J call may be mistaken, given a closer DNA end match to TRBJ2-7. The length of the CDR3 is 10 residues. Looked up from germline, CDR1 is SQVTM and CDR2 is ANQGSEA. The CDR3: CSVLLYEQYF. CDR3 nucleotide sequence: TGCAGCGTTTTGTTGTACGAGCAGTACTTC.

This clone was seen more than once but under ten times. This chain connects TRBV25-1 to TRBJ2-7, with 10 bases identical to TRBD1. Germline CDR1 reads MGHDK; CDR2 reads SYGVNS. V was pared by 1 base and J by 6 bases, with 9 bases of the junction left unmatched. CDR3 size: 16 residues. The CDR3 DNA follows: TGTGCCAGCAGTGAATTTAGGGGACAGGGGCTCGCCGAGCAGTACTTC. Protein: CASSEFRGQGLAEQYF.

This clone appeared a single time. J is TRBJ2-3 and V is TRBV18, with a tentative D call TRBD2 (5 bases). CDR1 and CDR2 from the germline V gene are KGHSH and LQKENI. This CDR3 is built from 15 residues. Trimming pared 6 bases from V and 0 bases from J, leaving 13 bases between. The CDR3 protein is CASSPPEVSTDTQYF. The CDR3 bases are TGTGCCAGCTCGCCCCCGGAGGTTAGCACAGATACGCAGTATTTT.

The chain combines TRBV6-1 with TRBJ2-4; D may be TRBD2 (5 bases). CDR3 length: 12 amino acids. Germline loops: CDR1 MNHNS, CDR2 SASEGT. V lost 7 bases, J lost 10 bases, and 14 bases lay in between. The CDR3 region has the DNA TGTGCCAGCAACGACCGGGGATTAATTCAGTACTTC. As protein: CASNDRGLIQYF.

A few counts support this clone. CDR3 protein: CASSLGQTRNTEAFF. DNA for the CDR3: TGTGCCAGCAGCTTGGGACAGACAAGGAACACTGAAGCTTTCTTT. The chain links TRBV5-6 to TRBJ1-1; tentatively, D is TRBD1 (5 bases). Germline V gene data show CDR1 as SGHDT and CDR2 as YYEEEE. Trimming took off 0 bases at V and 1 base at J, with 10 bases between the two ends. CDR3 length equals 15 residues.

This clone was counted a few times. The chain uses TRBV9 and TRBJ2-1; 10 nucleotides match TRBD2. CDR3 length: 15 amino acids. J lost 8 bases, V lost 1 base, and 6 bases had no gene match. The germline V gene has CDR1 SGDLS and CDR2 YYNGEE. The CDR3 nucleotides are TGTGCCAGCAGCGTACTTAGCGGGGGGACGGATGAGCAGTTCTTC. This gives the protein CASSVLSGGTDEQFF.